This T cell receptor beta chain came from a study of CD4 T cells in relation to SARS-CoV-2 and coronaviruses. Study in general: After nine to eleven days of antigen culture, PBMC TCR beta CDR3s were sequenced. The HLA restriction of the shared crossreactive spike epitopes was mapped. Points from the study as a whole: Crossreactive clones expanded significantly less to SARS-CoV-2 than monoreactive clones.

Looked up from germline, CDR1 is SGHVS and CDR2 is FNYEAQ. V lost 4 bases and J lost 4; bases outside the gene matches: 12. This CDR3 is built from 16 residues. Remarks on this clone: Its cognate antigen is unknown.

Naive and memory CD4+ T cells came from enriched cryopreserved PBMCs. Clones were read by immunoSEQ multiplex PCR, and TCRdb kept only the in-frame ones, dropping some. Of 36,000 or so clones detected, about 80% appear once; the ten largest clones hold over 2.5%. The chain combines TRBV7-6 with TRBJ2-7; 8 bases match TRBD2. The sequencing input was memory CD4+ T cells from PBMCs, cultured in vitro. The receptor was isolated from an adult with COVID-19. CDR3 bases: TGTGCCAGCAGCTCAAATAGCGGGGCATGGGGATACGAGCAGTACTTC. Its protein is CASSSNSGAWGYEQYF.